These 20 T cell receptor beta chains came from one sample sequenced in a study of T cells in Graves' hyperthyroidism and ophthalmopathy. It was RNA transcripts that yielded the amplified TCR beta CDR3 regions. In the first-round RT-PCR of the TCR CDR3, the HTBI primer set was used. TCRdb itself ran the multiplex PCR reads through MiXCR, one entry per CDR3 protein. The data hold 540,000 or so distinct CDR3 sequences, with about half observed a single time. The sample comprised peripheral blood or thyroid tissue (not recorded which). Receptors originate from an adult woman with Graves' disease, either hyperthyroidism or ophthalmopathy (not recorded which).

This clonotype was recorded at least ten times. The J gene is TRBJ1-2, the V gene TRBV12-5, with TRBD1 matching 7 bases. V shed 5 bases, J shed 0 bases, and the junction held 3 bases outside the gene matches. CDR3 length equals 14 residues. Germline V CDR1 and CDR2: LGHNT, FRNRAP. The CDR3 sequence is CASGPGTANYGYTF. The CDR3 bases are TGTGCTAGTGGTCCCGGGACAGCTAACTATGGCTACACCTTC.

The chain employs TRBV20-1 and TRBJ1-4, with 7 bases identical to TRBD1. CDR1 and CDR2 (germline): DFQATT, SNEGSKA (reference sequence). The junction had 4 bases not matched to a gene; V was cut back by 1 base and J by 8 bases. This CDR3 comprises 13 residues. The CDR3 here is CSARVTGQEKLFF. The CDR3 DNA is TGCAGTGCTAGAGTGACAGGGCAAGAAAAACTGTTTTTT.

In its sample, this clonotype was seen a few times. V is TRBV2 and J is TRBJ1-5; 10 positions agree with TRBD1. The V segment lost 6 bases and the J segment 6 bases; nucleotides outside the gene matches: 8. Germline V gene lookup returns CDR1 SNHLY and CDR2 FYNNEI. The CDR3 is made up of 15 amino acids. In DNA form, the CDR3 reads TGTGCCAGCAGGTTCGACAGGGGGCTGCGTCAGCCCCAGCATTTT. This encodes CASRFDRGLRQPQHF. Supplemented by reference TRBV2 and TRBJ1-5, the full variable domain reads EPEVTQTPSHQVTQMGQEVILRCVPISNHLYFYWYRQILGQKVEFLVSFYNNEISEKSEIFDDQFSVERPDGSNFTLKIRSTKLEDSAMYFCASRFDRGLRQPQHFGDGTRLSIL.

This clonotype was detected ten times or more. The V call is TRBV20-1, the J call TRBJ2-5; no definite D call. CDR1 is DFQATT and CDR2 is SNEGSKA in the germline V gene (reference sequence). The CDR3 extends over 11 amino acids. V lost 4 bases, J lost 5 bases, and 8 bases lay in between. CDR3 DNA: TGCAGTGCTACCTTGGGTGAGACCCAGTACTTC. Encoded protein: CSATLGETQYF.

This clonotype was seen many times. The chain couples TRBV7-2 to TRBJ1-6; D uncertain. The CDR3 length is 15 residues. The V end lost 5 bases, the J end lost 0 bases, and 8 bases lay between the germline ends. Germline values: CDR1 SGHTA, CDR2 FQGNSA. CDR3 bases: TGTGCCAGCAGCCCTACAAACTCCTATAATTCACCCCTCCACTTT. This encodes CASSPTNSYNSPLHF.

This clonotype was counted a single time. This rearrangement joins TRBV7-3 to TRBJ2-5, with 9 bases that match TRBD2. The CDR3 consists of 15 residues. In germline, CDR1 is SGHTA, CDR2 FQGTGA. The V gene end was trimmed by 1 base and the J gene end by 5 bases; junction bases not matched to a gene: 5. CDR3 DNA sequence: TGTGCCAGCAGCTTAAAGGGACTAGCAATGGAGACCCAGTACTTC. Protein sequence: CASSLKGLAMETQYF.

This clonotype came up many times. It is likely a read error, because the conserved phenylalanine at the end of the CDR3 is missing. The DNA is omitted, as the CDR3 cannot be located on it reliably, and the CDR3 follows TCRdb's listing. The chain links TRBV7-8 to TRBJ2-5; TRBD1 reflects the table's D call only, with no check against the DNA. The CDR3 region is 8 residues in length, termini included. Germline V lookup: CDR1 SGHVS, CDR2 FQNEAQ. The CDR3 is CASSFREQ.

J is TRBJ2-5 and V is TRBV24-1, with 8 bases lining up with TRBD1. The V and J ends lost 4 bases and 0 bases, in that order; junction bases with no gene match: 6. This CDR3 spans 16 amino acids. CDR1 and CDR2 (germline): KGHDR, SFDVKD. The CDR3 region is CATSEGDRLYQETQYF. The CDR3 DNA is TGTGCCACCAGTGAAGGGGACAGGTTGTACCAAGAGACCCAGTACTTC.

V is TRBV2 and J is TRBJ2-7; 7 nucleotides align to TRBD2. J lost 5 bases, V lost 10 bases, and 14 bases had no gene match. Germline CDR1 reads SNHLY; CDR2 reads FYNNEI. The CDR3 length is 14 residues. The CDR3 DNA sequence: TGTGCCACCGATAGCGGGCTAGCGGAGGACGAGCAGTACTTC. This encodes CATDSGLAEDEQYF.

V gene TRBV7-2 combines with J gene TRBJ2-6; the match to TRBD1 covers 7 bases. The CDR3 sequence is 15 residues long. From germline, CDR1 is SGHTA and CDR2 FQGNSA. J lost 4 bases, V lost 9 bases, and 9 bases had no gene match. CDR3 amino acids: CASSKSGQGANVLTF. CDR3 nucleotides: TGTGCCAGTAGTAAATCGGGACAGGGGGCCAACGTCCTGACTTTC.

In regard to this clonotype: The junction departs from the called germline gene at one end, perhaps through a read error. This chain uses TRBV27 with TRBJ2-7, with D possibly matching TRBD1 (6 bases). The germline gives CDR1 MNHEY, CDR2 SMNVEV (reference sequence). This CDR3 region has 14 residues. CDR3 region: CASRRQDQTYEQHF. Here the CDR3 DNA reads TGTGCCAGCAGAAGACAGGACCAAACCTACGAGCAGCACTTC.

The V and J genes are TRBV9 and TRBJ1-6; D is perhaps TRBD1 (6 bases). Trimming took 3 bases from V and 5 from J, leaving 12 bases between them. Germline CDR1 reads SGDLS; CDR2 reads YYNGEE. The CDR3 is 15 residues long. The CDR3 DNA follows: TGTGCCAGCAGCGACCGACAGGCCCATAATTCACCCCTCCACTTT. Protein sequence: CASSDRQAHNSPLHF.

The V call is TRBV29-1, the J call TRBJ1-2; perhaps TRBD1 as D (5 bases). Trimming cost V 7 bases and J 4 bases, with 22 bases left between them. Germline V lookup: CDR1 SQVTM, CDR2 ANQGSEA. The CDR3 runs to 15 residues. In nucleotides, the CDR3 is TGCAGCGCCTACGGGGCAGGGCAAAGTTTCTATGGCTACACCTTC. This codes for CSAYGAGQSFYGYTF.

V and J are TRBV29-1 and TRBJ1-1; D possibly corresponds to TRBD1 (5 bases). V dropped 4 bases and J dropped 8 bases, with 11 bases sitting between them. Germline V CDR1 and CDR2: SQVTM, ANQGSEA. The CDR3 has 11 amino acids. The CDR3 region has the DNA TGCAGCGTTGGTGTGCAGGGAGAAGCTTTCTTT. This gives the protein CSVGVQGEAFF.

The rearrangement joins TRBV19 to TRBJ1-2; perhaps TRBD1 as D (5 bases). Germline values: CDR1 LNHDA, CDR2 SQIVND (reference sequence). V lost 0 bases, J lost 4 bases, and 9 bases lay in between. This CDR3 is built from 14 residues. In DNA form, the CDR3 reads TGTGCCAGTAGTATAGAGGGGGTATTCTATGGCTACACCTTC. The encoded protein is CASSIEGVFYGYTF.

This clonotype was observed at least ten times. The rearrangement uses TRBV7-3 and TRBJ1-6; D gene unclear. The CDR3 consists of 13 residues. The V end lost 3 bases, the J end lost 10 bases, and 10 bases lay between the germline ends. Germline V gene lookup returns CDR1 SGHTA and CDR2 FQGTGA. The CDR3 reads CASSLRMGSPLHF. CDR3 DNA: TGTGCCAGCAGCTTGCGCATGGGATCACCCCTCCACTTT.

The V call is TRBV11-2, the J call TRBJ2-3; 10 positions match TRBD1. Germline loops: CDR1 SGHAT, CDR2 FQNNGV. Trimming at V came to 8 bases and at J to 4 bases, leaving 21 bases not matched to a gene. CDR3 length: 19 amino acids. The CDR3 DNA reads as TGTGCCAGCTTACCCCGACAGGGGGCGCGAGGAGTTAGCGCAGATACGCAGTATTTT. This encodes CASLPRQGARGVSADTQYF.

This clonotype was recorded at least ten times. This chain joins TRBV6-1 and TRBJ1-1, with D unclear. Germline assignment: CDR1 MNHNS and CDR2 SASEGT. The CDR3 spans 14 residues. The V end lost 1 base, the J end lost 1 base, and 7 bases lay between the germline ends. CDR3 DNA: TGTGCCAGCAGTGAAGGGCCAGAGAACACTGAAGCTTTCTTT. Translation gives CASSEGPENTEAFF.

The V gene is TRBV5-1, the J gene TRBJ2-7; TRBD2 matches 10 bases. After removal of 6 bases from V and 6 bases from J, the junction contained 9 bases not matched to a gene. Germline values: CDR1 SGHRS, CDR2 YFSETQ. The CDR3 extends over 14 amino acids. CDR3 coding DNA: TGCGCCAGCAACCCTAGCGGGGGAAACTGCGAGCAGTACTTC. Translation gives CASNPSGGNCEQYF.

In this sample, this clonotype turned up a few times. A much larger clone differs by one base, so this may be a read error. In DNA form, the CDR3 reads TGTGCCAGCACAACTAATGGGGCCGGGGAGCTGTTTTTT. This gives the protein CASTTNGAGELFF. The chain joins TRBV25-1 to TRBJ2-2; D is unresolved. The CDR3 is 13 amino acids. With 7 bases removed from V and 6 bases from J, the gap between germline ends came to 12 bases. Germline V gene lookup returns CDR1 MGHDK and CDR2 SYGVNS.